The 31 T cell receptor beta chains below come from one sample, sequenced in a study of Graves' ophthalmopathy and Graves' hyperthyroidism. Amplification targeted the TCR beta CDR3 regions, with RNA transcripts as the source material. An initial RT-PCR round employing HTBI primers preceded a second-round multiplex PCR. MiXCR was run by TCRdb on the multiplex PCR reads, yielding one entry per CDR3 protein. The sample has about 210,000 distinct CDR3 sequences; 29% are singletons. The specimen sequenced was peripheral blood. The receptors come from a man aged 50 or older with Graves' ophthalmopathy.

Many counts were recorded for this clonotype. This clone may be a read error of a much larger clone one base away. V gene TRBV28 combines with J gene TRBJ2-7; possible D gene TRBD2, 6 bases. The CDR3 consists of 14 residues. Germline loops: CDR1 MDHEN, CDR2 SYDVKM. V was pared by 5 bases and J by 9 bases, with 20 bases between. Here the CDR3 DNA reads TGTGCCAGCAGTCCACCTCCACCCCTGGAGGGGCAGTACTTC. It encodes CASSPPPPLEGQYF.

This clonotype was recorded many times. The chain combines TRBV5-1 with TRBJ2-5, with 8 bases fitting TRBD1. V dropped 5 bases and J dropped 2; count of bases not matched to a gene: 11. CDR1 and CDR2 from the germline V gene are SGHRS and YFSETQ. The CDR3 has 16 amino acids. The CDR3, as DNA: TGCGCCAGCAGGGAAGGACAGGGCGGTGGACAAGAGACCCAGTACTTC. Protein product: CASREGQGGGQETQYF.

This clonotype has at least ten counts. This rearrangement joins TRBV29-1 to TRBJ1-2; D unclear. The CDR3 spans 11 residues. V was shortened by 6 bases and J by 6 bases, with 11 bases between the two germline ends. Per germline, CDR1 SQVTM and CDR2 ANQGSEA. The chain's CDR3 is CSVAGLDGYTF. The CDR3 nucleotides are TGCAGCGTCGCCGGACTTGATGGCTACACCTTC.

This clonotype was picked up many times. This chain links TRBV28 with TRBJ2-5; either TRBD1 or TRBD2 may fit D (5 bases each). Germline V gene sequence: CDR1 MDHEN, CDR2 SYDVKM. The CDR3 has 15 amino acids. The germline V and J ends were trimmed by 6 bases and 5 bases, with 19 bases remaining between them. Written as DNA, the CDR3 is TGTGCCAGCAGGAAGCCGAAGGGGCCGGGGGAGACCCAGTACTTC. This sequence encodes CASRKPKGPGETQYF.

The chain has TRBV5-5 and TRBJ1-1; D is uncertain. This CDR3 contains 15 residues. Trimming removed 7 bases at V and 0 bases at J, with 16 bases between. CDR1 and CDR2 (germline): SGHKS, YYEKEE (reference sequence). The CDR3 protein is CASLHLDWLNTEAFF. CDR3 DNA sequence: TGTGCCAGCTTGCACCTCGACTGGCTGAACACTGAAGCTTTCTTT.

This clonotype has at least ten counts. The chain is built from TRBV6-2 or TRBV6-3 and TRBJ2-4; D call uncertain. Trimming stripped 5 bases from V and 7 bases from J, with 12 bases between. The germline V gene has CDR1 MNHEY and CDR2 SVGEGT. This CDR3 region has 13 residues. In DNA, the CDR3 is TGTGCCAGCAGTCCTCTGTCGGTGAACATTCAGTACTTC. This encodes CASSPLSVNIQYF.

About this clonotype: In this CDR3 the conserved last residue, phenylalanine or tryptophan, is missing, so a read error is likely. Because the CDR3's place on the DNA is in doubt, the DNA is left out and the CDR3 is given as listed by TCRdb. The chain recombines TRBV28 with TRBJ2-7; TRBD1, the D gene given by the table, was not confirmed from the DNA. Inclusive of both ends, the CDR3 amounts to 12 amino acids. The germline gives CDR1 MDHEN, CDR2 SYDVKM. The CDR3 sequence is CASSLADRDTVY.

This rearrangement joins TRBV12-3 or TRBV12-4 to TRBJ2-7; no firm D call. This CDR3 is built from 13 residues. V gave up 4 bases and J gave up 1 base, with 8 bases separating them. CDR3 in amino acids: CASSWAGSYEQYF. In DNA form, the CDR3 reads TGTGCCAGCAGTTGGGCAGGATCCTACGAGCAGTACTTC.

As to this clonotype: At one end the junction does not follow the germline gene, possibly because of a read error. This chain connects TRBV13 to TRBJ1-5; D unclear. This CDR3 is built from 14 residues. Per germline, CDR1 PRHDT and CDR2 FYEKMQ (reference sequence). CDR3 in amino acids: CATSGWGSNQPQHF. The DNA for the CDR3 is TGTGCCACCAGCGGGTGGGGTAGCAATCAGCCCCAGCATTTT.

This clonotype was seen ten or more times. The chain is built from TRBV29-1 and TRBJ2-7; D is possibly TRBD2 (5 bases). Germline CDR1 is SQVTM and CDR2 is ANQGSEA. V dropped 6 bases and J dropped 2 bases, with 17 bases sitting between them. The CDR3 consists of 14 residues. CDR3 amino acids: CSVTTAGPTYEQYF. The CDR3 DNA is TGCAGCGTAACAACCGCGGGCCCTACCTACGAGCAGTACTTC.

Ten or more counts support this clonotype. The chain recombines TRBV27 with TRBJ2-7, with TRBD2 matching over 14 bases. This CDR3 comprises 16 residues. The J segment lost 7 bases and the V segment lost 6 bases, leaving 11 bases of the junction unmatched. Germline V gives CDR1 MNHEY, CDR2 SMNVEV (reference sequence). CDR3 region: CASRRLAGGAFGEQYF. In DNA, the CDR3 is TGTGCCAGCAGACGACTAGCGGGAGGGGCCTTTGGGGAGCAGTACTTC.

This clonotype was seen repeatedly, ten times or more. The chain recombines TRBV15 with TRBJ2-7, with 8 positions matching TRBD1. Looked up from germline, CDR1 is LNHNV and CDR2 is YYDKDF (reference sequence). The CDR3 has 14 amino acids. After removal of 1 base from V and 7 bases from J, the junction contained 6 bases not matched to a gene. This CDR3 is CATSRGGQGAEQYF. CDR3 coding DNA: TGTGCCACCAGCAGAGGCGGACAGGGCGCAGAGCAGTACTTC. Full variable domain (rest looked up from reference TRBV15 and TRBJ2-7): DAMVIQNPRYQVTQFGKPVTLSCSQTLNHNVMYWYQQKSSQAPKLLFHYYDKDFNNEADTPDNFQSRRPNTSFCFLDIRSPGLGDTAMYLCATSRGGQGAEQYFGPGTRLTVT.

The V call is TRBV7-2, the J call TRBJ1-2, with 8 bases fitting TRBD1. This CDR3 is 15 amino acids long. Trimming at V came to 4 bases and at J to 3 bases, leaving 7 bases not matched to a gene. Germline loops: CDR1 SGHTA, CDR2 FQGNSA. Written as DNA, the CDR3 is TGTGCCAGCAGCTCATTCGACAGGGGTGACTATGGCTACACCTTC. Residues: CASSSFDRGDYGYTF.

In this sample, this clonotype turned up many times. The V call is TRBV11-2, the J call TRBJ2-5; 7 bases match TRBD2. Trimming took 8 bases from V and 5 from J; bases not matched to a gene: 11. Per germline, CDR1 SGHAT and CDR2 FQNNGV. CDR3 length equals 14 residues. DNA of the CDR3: TGTGCCAGCTCCCCCGGGGAGGGGATGGAGACCCAGTACTTC. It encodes CASSPGEGMETQYF.

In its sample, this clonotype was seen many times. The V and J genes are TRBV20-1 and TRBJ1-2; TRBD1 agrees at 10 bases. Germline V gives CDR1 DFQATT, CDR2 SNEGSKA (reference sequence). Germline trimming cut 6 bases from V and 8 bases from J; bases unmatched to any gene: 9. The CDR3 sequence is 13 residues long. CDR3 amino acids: CSAEDRGDGGYTF. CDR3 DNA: TGCAGTGCCGAGGACAGGGGGGATGGAGGCTACACCTTC.

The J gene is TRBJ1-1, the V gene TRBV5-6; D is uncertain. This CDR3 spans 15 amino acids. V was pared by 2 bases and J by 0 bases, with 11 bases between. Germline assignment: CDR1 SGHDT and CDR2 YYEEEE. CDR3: CASSLPGLMNTEAFF. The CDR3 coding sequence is TGTGCCAGCAGCTTACCCGGACTGATGAACACTGAAGCTTTCTTT. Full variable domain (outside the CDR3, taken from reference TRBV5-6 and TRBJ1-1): DAGVTQSPTHLIKTRGQQVTLRCSPKSGHDTVSWYQQALGQGPQFIFQYYEEEERQRGNFPDRFSGHQFPNYSSELNVNALLLGDSALYLCASSLPGLMNTEAFFGQGTRLTVV.

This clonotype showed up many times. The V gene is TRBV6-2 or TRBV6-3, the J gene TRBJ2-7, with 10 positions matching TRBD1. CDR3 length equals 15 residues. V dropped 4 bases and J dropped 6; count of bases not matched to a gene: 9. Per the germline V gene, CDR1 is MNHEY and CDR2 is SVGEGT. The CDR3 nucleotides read TGTGCCAGCAGTTTTGACAGGGGGCCTATTGGCGAGCAGTACTTC. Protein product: CASSFDRGPIGEQYF.

The CDR3 loop reads CASSLAQTVFNSPLHF. Written as DNA, the CDR3 is TGTGCCAGCAGCTTAGCTCAAACAGTGTTTAATTCACCCCTCCACTTT. J is TRBJ1-6 and V is TRBV7-2; D is undetermined. This CDR3 is 16 amino acids long. Looked up from germline, CDR1 is SGHTA and CDR2 is FQGNSA. Trimming took 0 bases from V and 6 from J, leaving 12 bases between them.

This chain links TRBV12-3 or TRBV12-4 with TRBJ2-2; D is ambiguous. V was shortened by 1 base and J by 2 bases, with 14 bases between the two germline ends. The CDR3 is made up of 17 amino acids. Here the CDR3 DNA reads TGTGCCAGCAGTTTAGGTGCCTCCTCAATTAACACCGGGGAGCTGTTTTTT. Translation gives CASSLGASSINTGELFF.

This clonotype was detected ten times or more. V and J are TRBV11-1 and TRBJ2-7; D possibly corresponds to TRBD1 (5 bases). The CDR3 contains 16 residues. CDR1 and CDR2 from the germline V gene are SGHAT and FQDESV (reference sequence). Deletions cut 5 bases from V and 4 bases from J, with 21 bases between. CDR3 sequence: CASSISQGLPLYEQYF. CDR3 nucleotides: TGTGCCAGCAGCATCTCGCAGGGCCTTCCCTTATACGAGCAGTACTTC.

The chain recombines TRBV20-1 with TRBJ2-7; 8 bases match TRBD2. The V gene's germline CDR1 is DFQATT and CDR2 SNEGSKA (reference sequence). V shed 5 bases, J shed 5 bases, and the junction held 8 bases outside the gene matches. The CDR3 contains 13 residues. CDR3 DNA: TGCAGTGCTCCGGGACTAGTTTCGGACGAGCAGTACTTC. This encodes CSAPGLVSDEQYF.

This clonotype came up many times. CDR3 amino acids: CAISESSGAAGELFF. The CDR3, as DNA: TGTGCCATCAGTGAGTCGTCAGGGGCGGCCGGGGAGCTGTTTTTT. The chain combines TRBV10-3 with TRBJ2-2, with a weak D call TRBD1 (6 bases). The CDR3 spans 15 residues. The V and J ends lost 0 bases and 6 bases respectively, with 11 bases between them. Germline lookup yields CDR1 ENHRY and CDR2 SYGVKD.

CDR3: CASSATGTGGDYGYTF. The CDR3 DNA sequence: TGTGCCAGCAGTGCTACCGGGACAGGGGGCGACTATGGCTACACCTTC. The V and J genes are TRBV6-1 and TRBJ1-2; TRBD1 agrees at 12 bases. Looked up from germline, CDR1 is MNHNS and CDR2 is SASEGT. This CDR3 comprises 16 residues. Trimming took 4 bases from V and 3 from J; bases not matched to a gene: 6.

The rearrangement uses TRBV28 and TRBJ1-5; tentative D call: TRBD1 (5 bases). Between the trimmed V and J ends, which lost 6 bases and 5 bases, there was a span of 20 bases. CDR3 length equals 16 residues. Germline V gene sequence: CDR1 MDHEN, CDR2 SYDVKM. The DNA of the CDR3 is TGTGCCAGCAGCCTAGTGGCCGGGGGGTCCTATCAGCCCCAGCATTTT. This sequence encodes CASSLVAGGSYQPQHF.

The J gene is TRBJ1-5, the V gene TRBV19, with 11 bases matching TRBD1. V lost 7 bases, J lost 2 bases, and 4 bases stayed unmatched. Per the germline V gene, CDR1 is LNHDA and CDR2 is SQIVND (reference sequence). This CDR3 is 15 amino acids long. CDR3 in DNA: TGTGCCAGTAACCGGGACAGGGGGGGCAATCAGCCCCAGCATTTT. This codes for CASNRDRGGNQPQHF.

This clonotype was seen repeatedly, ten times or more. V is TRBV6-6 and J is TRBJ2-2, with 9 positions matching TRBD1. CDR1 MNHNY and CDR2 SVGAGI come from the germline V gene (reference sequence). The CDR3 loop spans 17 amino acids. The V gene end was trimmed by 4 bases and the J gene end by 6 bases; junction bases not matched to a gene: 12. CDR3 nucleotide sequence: TGTGCCAGCAGTTGGCGCTGGGACAGGGTTACCGCCGGGGAGCTGTTTTTT. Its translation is CASSWRWDRVTAGELFF.

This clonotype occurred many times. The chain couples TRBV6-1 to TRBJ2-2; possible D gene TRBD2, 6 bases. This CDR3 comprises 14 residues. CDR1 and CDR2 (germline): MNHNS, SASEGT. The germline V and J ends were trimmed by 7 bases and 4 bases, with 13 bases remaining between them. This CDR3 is CASKGGGFTGELFF. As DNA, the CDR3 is TGTGCCAGCAAAGGTGGGGGGTTCACCGGGGAGCTGTTTTTT.

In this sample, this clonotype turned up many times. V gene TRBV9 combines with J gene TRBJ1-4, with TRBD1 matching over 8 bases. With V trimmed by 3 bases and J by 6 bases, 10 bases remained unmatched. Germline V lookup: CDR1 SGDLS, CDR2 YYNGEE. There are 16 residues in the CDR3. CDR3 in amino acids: CASSARGGQGHEKLFF. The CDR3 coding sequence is TGTGCCAGCAGCGCTAGGGGTGGACAGGGTCATGAAAAACTGTTTTTT.

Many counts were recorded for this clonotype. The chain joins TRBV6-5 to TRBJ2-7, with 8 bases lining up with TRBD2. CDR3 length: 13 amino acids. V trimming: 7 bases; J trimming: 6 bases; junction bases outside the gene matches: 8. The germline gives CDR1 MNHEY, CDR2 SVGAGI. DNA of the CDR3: TGTGCCAGCAAGCTCGACGGGGGGGGCGAGCAGTACTTC. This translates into CASKLDGGGEQYF.

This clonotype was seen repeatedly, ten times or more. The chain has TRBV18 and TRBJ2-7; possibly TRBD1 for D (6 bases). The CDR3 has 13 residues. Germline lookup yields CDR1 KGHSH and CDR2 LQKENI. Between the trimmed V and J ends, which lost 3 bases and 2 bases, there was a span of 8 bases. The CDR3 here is CASSPDSPYEQYF. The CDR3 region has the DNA TGTGCCAGCTCACCGGACAGCCCCTACGAGCAGTACTTC.

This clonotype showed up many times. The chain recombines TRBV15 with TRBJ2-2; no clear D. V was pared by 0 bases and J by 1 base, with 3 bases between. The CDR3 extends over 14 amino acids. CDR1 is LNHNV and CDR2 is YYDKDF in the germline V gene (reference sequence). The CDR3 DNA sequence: TGTGCCACCAGCAGAGACCAGAACACCGGGGAGCTGTTTTTT. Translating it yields CATSRDQNTGELFF.